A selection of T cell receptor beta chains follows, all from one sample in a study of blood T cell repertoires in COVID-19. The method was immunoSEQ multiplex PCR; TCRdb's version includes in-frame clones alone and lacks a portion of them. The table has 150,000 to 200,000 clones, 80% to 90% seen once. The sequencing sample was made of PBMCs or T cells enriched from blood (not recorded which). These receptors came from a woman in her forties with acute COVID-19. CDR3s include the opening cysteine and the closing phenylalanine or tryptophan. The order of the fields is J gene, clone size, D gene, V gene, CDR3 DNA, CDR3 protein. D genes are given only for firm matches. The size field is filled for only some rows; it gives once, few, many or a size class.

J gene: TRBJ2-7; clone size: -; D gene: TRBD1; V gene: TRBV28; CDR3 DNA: TGTGCCAGCAGTCCGGTAGCGGACAGGGGCGGGGAGCAGTACTTC; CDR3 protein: CASSPVADRGGEQYF
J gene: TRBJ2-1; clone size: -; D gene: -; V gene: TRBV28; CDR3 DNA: TGTGCCAGCAGTTTTCCTCAGGAGGTTTACAATGAGCAGTTCTTC; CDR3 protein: CASSFPQEVYNEQFF
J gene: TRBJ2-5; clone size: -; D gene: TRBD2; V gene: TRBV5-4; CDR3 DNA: TGTGCCAGCAGCTTGGGGGGGGGAGAGACCCAGTACTTC; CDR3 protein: CASSLGGGETQYF
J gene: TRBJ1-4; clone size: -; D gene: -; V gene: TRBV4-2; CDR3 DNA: TGTGCCAGCAGCCCAGAGTACAGGGAAGATAATGAAAAACTGTTTTTT; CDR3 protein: CASSPEYREDNEKLFF
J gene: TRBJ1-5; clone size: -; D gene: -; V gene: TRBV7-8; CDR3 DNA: TGTGCCAGCAGCTACCTACTACAGGGAAATCAGCCCCAGCATTTT; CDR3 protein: CASSYLLQGNQPQHF
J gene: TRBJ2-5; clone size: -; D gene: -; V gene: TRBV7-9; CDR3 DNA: TGTGCCAGCAGCCAACGGTACTCCGAGACCCAGTACTTC; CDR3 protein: CASSQRYSETQYF
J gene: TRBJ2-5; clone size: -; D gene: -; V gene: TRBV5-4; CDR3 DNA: TGTGCCAGCAGCTCGAAAGACAAAGAGACCCAGTACTTC; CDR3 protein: CASSSKDKETQYF
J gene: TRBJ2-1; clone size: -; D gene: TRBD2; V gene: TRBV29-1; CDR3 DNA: TGCAGCGTTGAAGATGGAGGGCTAGCGGGGCGTTACAATGAGCAGTTCTTC; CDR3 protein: CSVEDGGLAGRYNEQFF
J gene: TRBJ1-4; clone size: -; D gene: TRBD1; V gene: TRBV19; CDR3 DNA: TGTGCCAGTACGACAGGGGCGACTAATGAAAAACTGTTTTTT; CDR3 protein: CASTTGATNEKLFF
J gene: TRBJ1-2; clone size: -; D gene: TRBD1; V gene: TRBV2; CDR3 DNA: TGTGCCAGCAGTGAGGGACAGGGGTATGGCTACACCTTC; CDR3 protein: CASSEGQGYGYTF
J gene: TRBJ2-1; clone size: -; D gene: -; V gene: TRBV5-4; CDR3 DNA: TGTGCCAGCAGCTCTACTCCGGGGAGCTCCTACAATGAGCAGTTCTTC; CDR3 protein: CASSSTPGSSYNEQFF
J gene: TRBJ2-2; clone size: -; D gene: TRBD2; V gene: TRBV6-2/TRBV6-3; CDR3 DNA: TGTGCCAGCAGTTACCAAAGCGGGAGGTGGACCGGGGAGCTGTTTTTT; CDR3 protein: CASSYQSGRWTGELFF
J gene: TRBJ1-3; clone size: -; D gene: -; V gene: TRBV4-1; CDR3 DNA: TGCGCCAGCAGCCAAGACGGGGGGCTAGGAAACACCATATATTTT; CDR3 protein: CASSQDGGLGNTIYF
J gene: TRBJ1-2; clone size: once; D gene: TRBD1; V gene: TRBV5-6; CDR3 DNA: TGTGCCAGCAGCTTCAGTCCCCAGGGGGATTGGTATGGCTACACCTTC; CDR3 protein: CASSFSPQGDWYGYTF
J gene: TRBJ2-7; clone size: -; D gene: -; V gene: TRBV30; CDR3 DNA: TGTGCCTGGAGTGTGGGACTCTACGAGCAGTACTTC; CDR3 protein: CAWSVGLYEQYF
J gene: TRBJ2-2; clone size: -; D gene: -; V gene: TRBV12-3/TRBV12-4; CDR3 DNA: TGTGCCAGCAGTTTCGAGAGGGCCGGGGAGCTGTTTTTT; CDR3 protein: CASSFERAGELFF
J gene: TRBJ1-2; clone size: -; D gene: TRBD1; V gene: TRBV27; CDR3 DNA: TGTGCCAGCGACGACGCCGGGACAGTGACGGAGCTCTATGGCTACACCTTC; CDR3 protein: CASDDAGTVTELYGYTF
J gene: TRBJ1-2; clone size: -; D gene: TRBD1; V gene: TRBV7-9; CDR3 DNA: TGTGCCAGCAGCTCACCGGGACAGGTTTTCTATGGCTACACCTTC; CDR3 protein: CASSSPGQVFYGYTF
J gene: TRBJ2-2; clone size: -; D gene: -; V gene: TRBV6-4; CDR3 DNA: TGTGCCAGCAGCCCAGCCCAGGGGTACACCGGGGAGCTGTTTTTT; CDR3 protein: CASSPAQGYTGELFF
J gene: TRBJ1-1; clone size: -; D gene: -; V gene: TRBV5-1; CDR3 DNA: TGCGCCAGCAGCTTGCCCGGAGGTACCACTGAAGCTTTCTTT; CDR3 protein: CASSLPGGTTEAFF
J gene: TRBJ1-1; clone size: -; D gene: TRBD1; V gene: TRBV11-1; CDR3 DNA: TGTGCCAGCAGCCAACGGACAGGGTCCACTGAAGCTTTCTTT; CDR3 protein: CASSQRTGSTEAFF
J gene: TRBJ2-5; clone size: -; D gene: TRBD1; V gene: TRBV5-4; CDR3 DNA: TGTGCCAGCAGCTCTCACAGGGGGCTCCTCGAGACCCAGTACTTC; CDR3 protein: CASSSHRGLLETQYF
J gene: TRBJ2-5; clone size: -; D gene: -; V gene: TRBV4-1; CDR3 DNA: TGCGCCAGCAGCCAAGCCCGCAGGGCGCTTCAAGAGACCCAGTACTTC; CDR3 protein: CASSQARRALQETQYF
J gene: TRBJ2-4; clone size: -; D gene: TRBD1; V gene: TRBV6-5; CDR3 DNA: TGTGCCAGCAGCCGCCAACCGGGACAGGGCCCGTACTTC; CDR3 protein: CASSRQPGQGPYF
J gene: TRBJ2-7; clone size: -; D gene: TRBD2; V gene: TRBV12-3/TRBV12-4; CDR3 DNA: TGTGCCAGCAGGCTAGCGGGTAACGAGCAGTACTTC; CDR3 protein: CASRLAGNEQYF
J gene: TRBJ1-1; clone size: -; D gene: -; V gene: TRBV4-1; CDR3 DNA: TGCGCCAGCAGCCAGAGGGCGGGGGCGATGAACACTGAAGCTTTCTTT; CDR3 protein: CASSQRAGAMNTEAFF
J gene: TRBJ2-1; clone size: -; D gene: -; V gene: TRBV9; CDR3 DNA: TGTGCCAGCAGTCTCGGAGATTACAATGAGCAGTTCTTC; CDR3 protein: CASSLGDYNEQFF
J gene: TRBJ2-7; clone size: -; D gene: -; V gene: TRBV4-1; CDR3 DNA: TGCGCCAGCAGCCAAGAGTCCGTAAGCTGGAGTTTCGAGCAGTACTTC; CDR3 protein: CASSQESVSWSFEQYF
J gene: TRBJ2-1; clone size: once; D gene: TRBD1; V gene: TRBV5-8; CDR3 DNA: TGTGCCAGCAGCACCCAGGGGGCGTCCTACAATGAGCAGTTCTTC; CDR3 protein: CASSTQGASYNEQFF
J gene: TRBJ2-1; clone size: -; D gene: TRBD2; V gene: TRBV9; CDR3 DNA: TGTGCCAGCAGCGTAGAGGGCGGGAGTTTGAATGAGCAGTTCTTC; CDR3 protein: CASSVEGGSLNEQFF
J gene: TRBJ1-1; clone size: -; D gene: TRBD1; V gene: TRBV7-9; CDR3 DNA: TGTGCCAGCAGCTTTTCAGGGGGCCCCATGAACACTGAAGCTTTCTTT; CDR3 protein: CASSFSGGPMNTEAFF
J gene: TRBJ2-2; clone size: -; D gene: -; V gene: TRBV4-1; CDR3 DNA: TGCGCCAGCAGGCTCGGCGGGCAGGGGGGCACCGGGGAGCTGTTTTTT; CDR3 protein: CASRLGGQGGTGELFF
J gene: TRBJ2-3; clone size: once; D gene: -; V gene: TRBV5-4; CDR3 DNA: TGTGCCAGCACCATTTGGGGAGGGGGGAGTATGGACGCAGATACGCAGTATTTT; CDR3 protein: CASTIWGGGSMDADTQYF
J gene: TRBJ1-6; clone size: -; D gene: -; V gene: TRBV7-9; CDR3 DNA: TGTGCCAGCAGCTTCGACGGCGGGAATAATTCACCCCTCCACTTT; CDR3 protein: CASSFDGGNNSPLHF
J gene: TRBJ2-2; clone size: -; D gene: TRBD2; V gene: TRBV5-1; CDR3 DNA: TGCGCCAGCAGCTTATTTAAAAATCCTAGCGGGATAATCACCGGGGAGCTGTTTTTT; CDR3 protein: CASSLFKNPSGIITGELFF
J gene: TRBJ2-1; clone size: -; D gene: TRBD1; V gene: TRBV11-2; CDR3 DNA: TGTGCCAGCAGCCTTGACAGGGGGGATGAGCAGTTCTTC; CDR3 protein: CASSLDRGDEQFF
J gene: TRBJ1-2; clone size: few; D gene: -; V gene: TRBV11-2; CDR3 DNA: TGTGCCAGCAGCTTAGAGGGAGCCTCCTATGGCTACACCTTC; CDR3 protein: CASSLEGASYGYTF
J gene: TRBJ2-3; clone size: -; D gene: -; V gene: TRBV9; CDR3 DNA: TGTGCCAGCAGCGTAGAACAGGGAATGGGCACAGATACGCAGTATTTT; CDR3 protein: CASSVEQGMGTDTQYF
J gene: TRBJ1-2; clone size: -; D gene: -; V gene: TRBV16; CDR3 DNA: TGTGCCAGCAGCCCCCTAATTTCAGGCTACACCTTC; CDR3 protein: CASSPLISGYTF
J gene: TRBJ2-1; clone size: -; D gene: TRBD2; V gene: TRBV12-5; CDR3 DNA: TGTGCTAGTGGTTTCAGCGGGAGGGTTACAGGGAATGAGCAGTTCTTC; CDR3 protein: CASGFSGRVTGNEQFF
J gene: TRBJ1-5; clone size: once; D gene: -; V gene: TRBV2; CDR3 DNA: TGTGCCAGCAGTGACGATCAGTTGGGCAATCAGCCCCAGCATTTT; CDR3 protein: CASSDDQLGNQPQHF